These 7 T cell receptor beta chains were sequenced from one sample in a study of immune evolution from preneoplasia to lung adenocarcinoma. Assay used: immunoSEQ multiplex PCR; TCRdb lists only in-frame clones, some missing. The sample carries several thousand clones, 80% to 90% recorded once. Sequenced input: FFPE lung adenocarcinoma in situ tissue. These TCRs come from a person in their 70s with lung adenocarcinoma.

The chain's CDR3 is CASSYRTSEVEQFF. CDR3 DNA: TGTGCCAGCAGTTATCGGACTAGCGAAGTTGAGCAGTTCTTC. The V and J genes are TRBV6-5 and TRBJ2-1; 9 positions agree with TRBD2. The CDR3 sequence is 14 residues long. V was pared by 3 bases and J by 9 bases, with 6 bases of the junction left unmatched. Germline V gene data show CDR1 as MNHEY and CDR2 as SVGAGI.

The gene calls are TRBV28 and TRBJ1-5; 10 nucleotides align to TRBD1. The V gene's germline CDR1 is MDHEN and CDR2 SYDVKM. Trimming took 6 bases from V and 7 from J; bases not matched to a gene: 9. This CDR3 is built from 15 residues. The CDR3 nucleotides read TGTGCCAGCAGAACCGGGACAGGGGTCTTACAGCCCCAGCATTTT. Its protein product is CASRTGTGVLQPQHF.

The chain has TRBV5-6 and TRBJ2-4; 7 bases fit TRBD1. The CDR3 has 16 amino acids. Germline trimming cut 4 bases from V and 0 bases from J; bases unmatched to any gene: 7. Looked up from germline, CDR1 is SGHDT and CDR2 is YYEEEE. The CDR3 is CASSQQGSLAKNIQYF. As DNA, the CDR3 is TGTGCCAGCAGCCAACAGGGGTCCTTAGCCAAAAACATTCAGTACTTC.

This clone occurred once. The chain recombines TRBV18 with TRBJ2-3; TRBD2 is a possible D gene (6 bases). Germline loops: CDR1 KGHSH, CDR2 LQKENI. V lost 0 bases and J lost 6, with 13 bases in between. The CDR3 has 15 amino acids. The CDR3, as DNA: TGTGCCAGCTCACCACCCACCTGGGGGAGGGATACGCAGTATTTT. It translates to CASSPPTWGRDTQYF.

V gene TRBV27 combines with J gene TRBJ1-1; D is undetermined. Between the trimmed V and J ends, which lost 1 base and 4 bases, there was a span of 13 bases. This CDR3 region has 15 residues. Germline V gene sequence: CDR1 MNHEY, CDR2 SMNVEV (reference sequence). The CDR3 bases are TGTGCCAGCAGTTTATTCCCACGGAGCGGCACTGAAGCTTTCTTT. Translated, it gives CASSLFPRSGTEAFF.

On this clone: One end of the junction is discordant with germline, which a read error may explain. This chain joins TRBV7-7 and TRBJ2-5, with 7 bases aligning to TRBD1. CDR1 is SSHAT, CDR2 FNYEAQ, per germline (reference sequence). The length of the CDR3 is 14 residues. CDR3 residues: CASSAQGNQETQYF. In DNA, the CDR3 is TGTGCTAGCAGCGCACAGGGGAACCAAGAGACCCAGTACTTC.

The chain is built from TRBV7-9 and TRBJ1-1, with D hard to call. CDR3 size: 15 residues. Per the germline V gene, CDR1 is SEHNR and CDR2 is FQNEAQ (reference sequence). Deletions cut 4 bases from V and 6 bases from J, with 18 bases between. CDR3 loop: CASSSQDPAAAEAFF. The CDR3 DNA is TGTGCCAGCAGCTCGCAGGACCCGGCAGCCGCTGAAGCTTTCTTT.